The clone carrying this TCR beta chain has just a few counts. This specimen belongs to a study of T cell responses to AZD1222 COVID-19 vaccine. Clones were sequenced by immunoSEQ multiplex PCR, and TCRdb holds only the in-frame ones, with some missing. The sample lists some 140,000 clones; around 90% were seen once. CDR3 length equals 15 residues. Germline assignment: CDR1 LNHDA and CDR2 SQIVND (reference sequence). V lost 5 bases and J lost 2; bases outside the gene matches: 6. Sample: peripheral blood, taken on day 0 of AZD1222 vaccination. The source is an adult in good health. V usage is TRBV19 and J usage is TRBJ2-7, with 10 bases identical to TRBD2. The CDR3 loop reads CASSPPTSGPYEQYF. The DNA of the CDR3 is TGTGCCAGTAGTCCCCCGACTAGCGGGCCCTACGAGCAGTACTTC.